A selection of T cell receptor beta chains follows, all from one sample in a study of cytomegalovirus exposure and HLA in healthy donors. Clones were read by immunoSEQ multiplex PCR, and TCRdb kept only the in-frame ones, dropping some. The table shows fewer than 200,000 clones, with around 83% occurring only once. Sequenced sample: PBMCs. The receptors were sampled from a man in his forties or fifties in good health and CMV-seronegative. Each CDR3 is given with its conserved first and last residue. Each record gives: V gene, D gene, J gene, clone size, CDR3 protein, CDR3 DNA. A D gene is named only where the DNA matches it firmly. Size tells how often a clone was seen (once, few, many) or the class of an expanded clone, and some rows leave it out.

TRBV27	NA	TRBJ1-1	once	CASSACAQAMTTEAFF	TGTGCCAGCAGTGCCTGTGCACAGGCTATGACCACTGAAGCTTTCTTT
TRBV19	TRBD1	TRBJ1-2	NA	CASIKAITGAGGYTF	TGTGCCAGTATAAAGGCGATAACAGGGGCAGGAGGCTACACCTTC
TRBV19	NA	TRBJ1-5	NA	CASSIGGEEPQHF	TGTGCCAGTAGTATTGGCGGTGAGGAGCCCCAGCATTTT
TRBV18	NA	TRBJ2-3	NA	CASSPTQGSVDTQYF	TGTGCCAGCTCACCAACCCAGGGAAGTGTAGATACGCAGTATTTT
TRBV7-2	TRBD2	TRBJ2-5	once	CASSPNSGSQETQYF	TGTGCCAGCAGCCCGAATAGCGGGAGTCAAGAGACCCAGTACTTC
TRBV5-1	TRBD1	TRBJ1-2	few	CASSGGQDRANYGYTF	TGCGCCAGCAGCGGGGGACAGGACCGGGCTAACTATGGCTACACCTTC
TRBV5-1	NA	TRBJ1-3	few	CASSFGRGAGNTIYF	TGCGCCAGCAGCTTTGGTAGGGGCGCTGGAAACACCATATATTTT
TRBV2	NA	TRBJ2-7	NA	CASSVSRGSYEQYF	TGTGCCAGCAGTGTCTCTCGGGGGTCCTACGAGCAGTACTTC
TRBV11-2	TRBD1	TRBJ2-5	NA	CASRRTGAETQYF	TGTGCCAGCAGGCGGACAGGGGCGGAGACCCAGTACTTC
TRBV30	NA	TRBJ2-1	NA	CAWDKPGSSSYNEQFF	TGTGCCTGGGACAAACCGGGATCTAGCTCCTACAATGAGCAGTTCTTC
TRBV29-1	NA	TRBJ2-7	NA	CSVSLGPGDSSYEQYF	TGCAGCGTTTCCCTGGGCCCGGGAGACAGCTCCTACGAGCAGTACTTC
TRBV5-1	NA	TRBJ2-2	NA	CASSLVQPNTGELFF	TGCGCCAGCAGCTTGGTACAACCGAACACCGGGGAGCTGTTTTTT
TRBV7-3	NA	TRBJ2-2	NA	CASSLNRGFTGELFF	TGTGCCAGCAGCTTGAATCGGGGTTTCACCGGGGAGCTGTTTTTT
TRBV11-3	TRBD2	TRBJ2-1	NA	CASSSGLAGGGNEQFF	TGTGCCAGCAGTTCGGGACTAGCGGGAGGAGGCAATGAGCAGTTCTTC
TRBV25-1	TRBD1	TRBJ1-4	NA	CASSLGQGVKKLFF	TGTGCCAGCAGTTTAGGACAGGGGGTGAAAAAACTGTTTTTT
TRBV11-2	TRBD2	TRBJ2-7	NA	CASSLDLAGGDYEQYF	TGTGCCAGCAGCTTAGATCTGGCGGGGGGCGACTACGAGCAGTACTTC
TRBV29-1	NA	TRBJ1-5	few	CSGPVRDLGQPQHF	TGCAGCGGGCCCGTCAGGGACTTGGGTCAGCCCCAGCATTTT
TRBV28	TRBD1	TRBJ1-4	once	CASSLGGQEKLFF	TGTGCCAGCAGTCTTGGGGGACAGGAAAAACTGTTTTTT
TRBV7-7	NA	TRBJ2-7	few	CASSLIQFFYEQYF	TGTGCTAGCAGCTTAATACAATTCTTCTACGAGCAGTACTTC
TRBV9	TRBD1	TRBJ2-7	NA	CASSPRQGFTYEQYF	TGTGCCAGCAGCCCCCGACAGGGGTTTACCTACGAGCAGTACTTC
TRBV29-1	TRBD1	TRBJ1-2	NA	CSADRGNNYGYTF	TGCAGCGCCGACAGGGGGAATAACTATGGCTACACCTTC
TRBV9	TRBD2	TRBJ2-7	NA	CASSPWGGDYEQYF	TGTGCCAGCAGCCCTTGGGGGGGAGACTACGAGCAGTACTTC
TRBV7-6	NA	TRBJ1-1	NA	CASSDLEMEAFF	TGTGCCAGCAGCGACTTGGAGATGGAAGCTTTCTTT
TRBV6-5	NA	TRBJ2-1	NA	CASSRGSYNEQFF	TGTGCCAGCAGTAGGGGGTCCTACAATGAGCAGTTCTTC
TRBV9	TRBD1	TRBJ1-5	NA	CASSPTGERGQPQHF	TGTGCCAGCAGCCCGACAGGGGAAAGGGGTCAGCCCCAGCATTTT
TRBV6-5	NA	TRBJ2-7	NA	CASSSREIGYEQYF	TGTGCCAGCAGTTCTAGGGAGATAGGATACGAGCAGTACTTC
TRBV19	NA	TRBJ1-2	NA	CASTSGGKGDYGYTF	NA
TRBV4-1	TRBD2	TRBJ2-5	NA	CASSQDRVAGGLGETQYF	TGCGCCAGCAGCCAAGATCGAGTAGCGGGGGGGCTCGGAGAGACCCAGTACTTC
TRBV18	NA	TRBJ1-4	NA	CASSPGAGANEKLFF	TGTGCCAGCTCACCGGGGGCAGGAGCTAATGAAAAACTGTTTTTT
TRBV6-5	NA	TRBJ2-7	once	CASSYSWERGYEQYF	TGTGCCAGCAGTTACTCGTGGGAAAGGGGGTACGAGCAGTACTTC
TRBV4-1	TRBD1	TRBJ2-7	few	CASSHPVRGPSSYEQYF	TGCGCCAGCAGCCACCCGGTCAGGGGGCCAAGCTCCTACGAGCAGTACTTC
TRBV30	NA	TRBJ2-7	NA	CAWSVRGGVRYEQYF	TGTGCCTGGAGTGTACGAGGGGGGGTTAGGTACGAGCAGTACTTC
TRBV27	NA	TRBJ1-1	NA	CASRRPGTEAFF	TGTGCCAGCCGACGACCAGGAACTGAAGCTTTCTTT
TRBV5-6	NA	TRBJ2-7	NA	CASSSPEPVASREQYF	TGTGCCAGCAGTTCACCCGAACCCGTCGCATCTCGGGAGCAGTACTTC
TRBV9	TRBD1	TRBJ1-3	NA	CASSVTTGNGGNTIYF	TGTGCCAGCAGCGTCACGACAGGGAATGGAGGAAACACCATATATTTT
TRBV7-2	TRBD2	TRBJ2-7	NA	CASSLVAGGPNEQYF	TGTGCCAGCAGCTTAGTAGCGGGAGGTCCCAACGAGCAGTACTTC
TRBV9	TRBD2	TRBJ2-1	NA	CASSAPAGFDNEQFF	TGTGCCAGCAGCGCACCAGCGGGATTTGACAATGAGCAGTTCTTC
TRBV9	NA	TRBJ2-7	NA	CASTSGGRQAHSYEQYF	TGTGCCAGCACTTCCGGAGGTCGCCAGGCACACTCCTACGAGCAGTACTTC
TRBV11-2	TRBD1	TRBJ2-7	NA	CASSPSGTGAYEQYF	TGTGCCAGCAGCCCTTCCGGGACAGGGGCCTACGAGCAGTACTTC
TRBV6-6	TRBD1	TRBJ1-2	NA	CASTWGTGGASYTF	TGTGCCAGCACGTGGGGGACAGGGGGCGCGAGCTACACCTTC
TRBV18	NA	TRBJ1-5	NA	CASSLAENQPQHF	TGTGCCAGCTCACTAGCCGAGAATCAGCCCCAGCATTTT
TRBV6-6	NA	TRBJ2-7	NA	CASSQTVYSYEQYF	TGTGCCAGCAGTCAGACAGTATACTCCTACGAGCAGTACTTC
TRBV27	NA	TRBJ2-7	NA	CASSLSTGSYEQYF	TGTGCCAGCAGTTTATCGACGGGGAGCTACGAGCAGTACTTC
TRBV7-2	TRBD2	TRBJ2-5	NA	CASSLPGAGGMRTQYF	TGTGCCAGCAGCCTCCCGGGCGCGGGAGGGATGAGAACCCAGTACTTC
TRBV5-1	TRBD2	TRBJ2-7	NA	CASSWGLAENPQYSYEQYF	TGCGCCAGCAGCTGGGGACTAGCGGAAAATCCACAATACTCCTACGAGCAGTACTTC